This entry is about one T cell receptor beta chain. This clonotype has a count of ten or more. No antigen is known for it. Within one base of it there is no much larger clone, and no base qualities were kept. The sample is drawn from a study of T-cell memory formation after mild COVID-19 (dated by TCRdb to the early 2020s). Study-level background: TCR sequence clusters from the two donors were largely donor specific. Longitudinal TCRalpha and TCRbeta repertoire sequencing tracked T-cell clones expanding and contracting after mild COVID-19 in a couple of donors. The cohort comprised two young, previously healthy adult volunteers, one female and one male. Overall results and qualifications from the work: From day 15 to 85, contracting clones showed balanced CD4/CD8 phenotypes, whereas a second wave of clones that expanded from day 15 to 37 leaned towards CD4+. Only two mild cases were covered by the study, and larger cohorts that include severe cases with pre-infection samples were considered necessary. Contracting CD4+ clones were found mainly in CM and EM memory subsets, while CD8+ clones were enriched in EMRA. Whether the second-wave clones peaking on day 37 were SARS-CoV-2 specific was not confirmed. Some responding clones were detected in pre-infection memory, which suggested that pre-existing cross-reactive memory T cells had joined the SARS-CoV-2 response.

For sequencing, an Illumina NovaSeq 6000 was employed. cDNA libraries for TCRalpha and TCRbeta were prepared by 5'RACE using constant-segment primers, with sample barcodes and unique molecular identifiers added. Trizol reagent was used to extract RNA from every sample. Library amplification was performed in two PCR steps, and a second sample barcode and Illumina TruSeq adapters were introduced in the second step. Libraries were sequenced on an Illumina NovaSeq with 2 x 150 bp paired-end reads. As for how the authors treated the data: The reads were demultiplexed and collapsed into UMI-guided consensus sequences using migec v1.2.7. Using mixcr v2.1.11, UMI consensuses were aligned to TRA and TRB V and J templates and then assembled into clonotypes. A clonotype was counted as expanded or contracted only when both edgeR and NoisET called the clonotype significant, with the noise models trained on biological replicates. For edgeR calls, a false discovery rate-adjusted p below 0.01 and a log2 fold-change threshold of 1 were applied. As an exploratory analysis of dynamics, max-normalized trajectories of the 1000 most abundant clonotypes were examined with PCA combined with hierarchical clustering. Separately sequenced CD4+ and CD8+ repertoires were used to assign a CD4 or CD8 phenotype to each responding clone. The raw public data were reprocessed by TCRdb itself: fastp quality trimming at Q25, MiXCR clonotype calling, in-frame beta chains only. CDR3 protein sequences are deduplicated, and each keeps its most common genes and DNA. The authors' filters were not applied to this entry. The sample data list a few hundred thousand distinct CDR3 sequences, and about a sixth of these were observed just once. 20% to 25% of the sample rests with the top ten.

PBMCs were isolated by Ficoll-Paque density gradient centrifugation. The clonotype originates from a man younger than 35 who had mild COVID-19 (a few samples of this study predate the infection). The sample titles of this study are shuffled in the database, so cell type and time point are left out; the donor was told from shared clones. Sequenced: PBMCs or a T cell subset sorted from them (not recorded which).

The DNA sequence is as follows: TGCAGTGCTGAGACTAGCGGGGGGGCGGAGACCCAGTACTTC. Translated, this is CSAETSGGAETQYF. Here the chain combines TRBV20-1 and TRBJ2-5; 14 nucleotides in the junction match TRBD2. Ends trimmed: V by 5 bases, J by 5 bases; bases unmatched to a gene: 4. As encoded in the germline V gene (reference sequence), CDR1 is DFQATT while CDR2 is SNEGSKA. Its CDR3 holds 14 amino acids, cysteine through phenylalanine. Of all the DNA, just the CDR3 is kept, 42 bases in frame from base 1.